These 27 T cell receptor beta chains share one sample of origin, sequenced in a study of a mutant IDH1 vaccine in newly diagnosed glioma. Their target antigens are unknown. Produced via immunoSEQ multiplex PCR; TCRdb's table is partial and in-frame only. The sample yields approximately 82,000 clones, around 85% seen once. Time point: week 23, last vaccination. Vaccine doses each comprised 300 ug of mutant IDH1 20-mer peptide, with topical imiquimod. Sequenced here: PBMCs, sampled from a glioma patient whose treatment included an IDH1 peptide vaccine. These receptors all come from a woman in her forties or fifties with glioma.

The CDR3 DNA sequence: TGTGCCAGCTTTCAAACAGGTTACAATGAGCAGTTCTTC. It codes for CASFQTGYNEQFF. The chain uses TRBV7-8 and TRBJ2-1, with D possibly matching TRBD1 (5 bases). Looked up from germline, CDR1 is SGHVS and CDR2 is FQNEAQ. This CDR3 has 13 amino acids. V was shortened by 8 bases and J by 4 bases, with 12 bases between the two germline ends.

This sequence joins TRBV7-9 and TRBJ1-2; D uncertain. Germline V gene lookup returns CDR1 SEHNR and CDR2 FQNEAQ (reference sequence). CDR3 length: 16 amino acids. The ends were cut back, 3 bases at V and 0 bases at J, with 14 bases in the middle. In nucleotides, the CDR3 is TGTGCCAGCAGCTTGGGTAGTACGGGAACTAACTATGGCTACACCTTC. This translates into CASSLGSTGTNYGYTF.

This clone was seen once. In DNA form, the CDR3 reads TGTGCCAGCAGTTCAGACTTCTCTGGGGCCAACGTCCTGACTTTC. Translating it yields CASSSDFSGANVLTF. The genes are TRBV28 and TRBJ2-6; D is undetermined. V lost 4 bases to trimming and J lost 0 bases, with 7 bases between them. Germline loops: CDR1 MDHEN, CDR2 SYDVKM. CDR3 size: 15 residues.

A single count supports this clone. Relative to the germline gene, one junction end is altered; a read error may explain this. This chain links TRBV2 with TRBJ2-3, with D maybe TRBD1 (6 bases). The CDR3 runs to 14 residues. From germline, CDR1 is SNHLY and CDR2 FYNNEI. The CDR3 DNA is TGTGCCAGCAGTCTCAGGGGAGACACATATACGCAGTATTTT. This translates into CASSLRGDTYTQYF. The whole variable domain, remainder taken from reference TRBV2 and TRBJ2-3, is EPEVTQTPSHQVTQMGQEVILRCVPISNHLYFYWYRQILGQKVEFLVSFYNNEISEKSEIFDDQFSVERPDGSNFTLKIRSTKLEDSAMYFCASSLRGDTYTQYFGPGTRLTVL.

The chain couples TRBV9 to TRBJ2-5, with 9 bases matching TRBD1. This CDR3 is built from 14 residues. CDR1 and CDR2 (germline): SGDLS, YYNGEE. With V trimmed by 0 bases and J by 6 bases, 3 bases remained unmatched. Here the CDR3 reads CASSVEGQGQTQYF. In DNA, the CDR3 is TGTGCCAGCAGCGTAGAGGGACAGGGCCAGACCCAGTACTTC. Combining the CDR3 with reference TRBV9 and TRBJ2-5 gives the whole variable domain DSGVTQTPKHLITATGQRVTLRCSPRSGDLSVYWYQQSLDQGLQFLIQYYNGEERAKGNILERFSAQQFPDLHSELNLSSLELGDSALYFCASSVEGQGQTQYFGPGTRLLVL.

This clone has just one count. The J gene is TRBJ2-1, the V gene TRBV5-4, with D possibly matching TRBD2 (5 bases). The V gene's germline CDR1 is SGHNT and CDR2 YYREEE (reference sequence). There are 14 residues in the CDR3. Trimming removed 5 bases at V and 6 bases at J, with 15 bases between. The CDR3 sequence is CASSPGSQFNEQFF. The CDR3 nucleotides are TGTGCCAGCAGTCCGGGATCTCAGTTCAATGAGCAGTTCTTC.

The rearrangement uses TRBV7-8 and TRBJ2-2; weak D call: TRBD2 (5 bases). V was pared by 0 bases and J by 1 base, with 9 bases between. CDR3 length: 16 residues. Germline V gives CDR1 SGHVS, CDR2 FQNEAQ. The CDR3 region is CASSLASAMNTGELFF. The CDR3 DNA sequence: TGTGCCAGCAGCTTAGCTAGCGCGATGAACACCGGGGAGCTGTTTTTT.

This CDR3 reads CASSMRGRTGELFF. In DNA form, the CDR3 reads TGTGCCAGTAGTATGAGGGGGCGCACCGGGGAGCTGTTTTTT. The chain has TRBV19 and TRBJ2-2; 7 nucleotides align to TRBD1. The ends lost 3 bases at V and 4 bases at J; junction bases unmatched: 2. This CDR3 region has 14 residues. Germline V gives CDR1 LNHDA, CDR2 SQIVND (reference sequence).

Only a few counts were recorded for this clone. This chain uses TRBV10-2 with TRBJ1-3; D is uncertain. V dropped 9 bases and J dropped 4 bases, with 7 bases sitting between them. Germline V gives CDR1 WSHSY, CDR2 SAAADI. There are 11 residues in the CDR3. The CDR3 nucleotides are TGCGCCAGTAGGACGGGAAACACCATATATTTT. Translation gives CASRTGNTIYF.

The chain couples TRBV18 to TRBJ2-3; D gene unclear. V was shortened by 5 bases and J by 3 bases, with 15 bases between the two germline ends. Germline V gives CDR1 KGHSH, CDR2 LQKENI. The CDR3 totals 15 residues. CDR3 amino acids: CASSLQSTATDTQYF. The DNA of the CDR3 is TGTGCCAGCTCATTACAGAGTACGGCTACAGATACGCAGTATTTT. Full variable domain (outside the CDR3, taken from reference TRBV18 and TRBJ2-3): NAGVMQNPRHLVRRRGQEARLRCSPMKGHSHVYWYRQLPEEGLKFMVYLQKENIIDESGMPKERFSAEFPKEGPSILRIQQVVRGDSAAYFCASSLQSTATDTQYFGPGTRLTVL.

The rearrangement uses TRBV9 and TRBJ2-3, with D possibly being TRBD2 (5 bases). CDR1 and CDR2 (germline): SGDLS, YYNGEE. The CDR3 runs to 13 residues. V was pared by 0 bases and J by 5 bases, with 7 bases between. The CDR3 DNA reads as TGTGCCAGCAGCGTAGACCGGGGAGATACGCAGTATTTT. This sequence encodes CASSVDRGDTQYF.

The V and J genes are TRBV9 and TRBJ2-7; 8 bases line up with TRBD1. This CDR3 is 15 amino acids long. CDR1 and CDR2 (germline): SGDLS, YYNGEE. With 3 bases clipped from V and 2 bases from J, the junction kept 7 bases outside the gene matches. The CDR3 DNA sequence: TGTGCCAGCAGCGGAGGTGGGACAGGAGCCTACGAGCAGTACTTC. This gives the protein CASSGGGTGAYEQYF.

CDR3 loop: CASSRQGISGNTIYF. The CDR3 DNA sequence: TGTGCCAGCAGCCGCCAGGGGATCTCTGGAAACACCATATATTTT. The chain carries TRBV6-5 and TRBJ1-3, with D maybe TRBD1 (6 bases). Germline-derived CDR1 and CDR2 are MNHEY and SVGAGI. The CDR3 has 15 amino acids. V lost 6 bases to trimming and J lost 0 bases, with 12 bases between them.

This chain joins TRBV6-5 and TRBJ2-1; no clear D gene. V was trimmed by 6 bases and J by 4 bases, leaving 10 bases between them. The CDR3 is made up of 13 amino acids. CDR1 and CDR2 from the germline V gene are MNHEY and SVGAGI. The CDR3 protein is CASRRTAYNEQFF. CDR3 coding DNA: TGTGCCAGCAGGCGGACCGCATACAATGAGCAGTTCTTC.

The V call is TRBV5-6, the J call TRBJ2-1; unclear D gene. Germline V gene sequence: CDR1 SGHDT, CDR2 YYEEEE. CDR3 size: 15 residues. The germline V and J ends were trimmed by 0 bases and 6 bases, with 13 bases remaining between them. CDR3 protein: CASSLVVGNPNEQFF. CDR3 bases: TGTGCCAGCAGCTTGGTAGTGGGGAACCCCAATGAGCAGTTCTTC.

V is TRBV5-4 and J is TRBJ1-2, with a possible D match to TRBD1 (5 bases). Germline loops: CDR1 SGHNT, CDR2 YYREEE (reference sequence). This CDR3 spans 16 amino acids. Between the trimmed V and J ends, which lost 6 bases and 1 base, there was a span of 19 bases. This chain's CDR3 is CASKKWDHSFNYGYTF. The CDR3 nucleotides read TGTGCCAGCAAAAAATGGGACCACTCTTTTAACTATGGCTACACCTTC.

Comments on this clone: At one of its ends the junction is not consistent with the germline gene, which may arise from a read error. The chain carries TRBV7-7 and TRBJ2-7; possible D gene TRBD1, 5 bases. Germline CDR1 SSHAT, CDR2 FNYEAQ (reference sequence). This CDR3 has 13 amino acids. CDR3 nucleotide sequence: TGTGCTAGCAGCTTCAGGGATGGGGACGAGCAGTACTTC. Translation: CASSFRDGDEQYF.

This chain uses TRBV5-1 with TRBJ2-7; a weak D match, TRBD1 (6 bases). The CDR3 has 15 residues. V was clipped by 0 bases and J by 5 bases, with 15 bases between them. Germline CDR1 and CDR2: SGHRS and YFSETQ. CDR3 in DNA: TGCGCCAGCAGCTTGGTTTTCAGGGGCTTGGACGAGCAGTACTTC. This sequence encodes CASSLVFRGLDEQYF.

The chain uses TRBV4-1 and TRBJ2-1, with D tentatively TRBD2 (6 bases). The CDR3 spans 15 residues. Per the germline V gene, CDR1 is MGHRA and CDR2 is YSYEKL. The ends were cut back, 4 bases at V and 5 bases at J, with 15 bases in the middle. DNA of the CDR3: TGCGCCAGCAGCCTCCGGGACTTGGGGGACAATGAGCAGTTCTTC. It specifies CASSLRDLGDNEQFF.

This CDR3 is CATSRDKTGNTEAFF. CDR3 nucleotides: TGTGCCACCAGCAGAGATAAAACAGGGAACACTGAAGCTTTCTTT. The chain carries TRBV15 and TRBJ1-1; tentatively, D is TRBD1 (5 bases). CDR3 length: 15 amino acids. Germline CDR1 LNHNV, CDR2 YYDKDF (reference sequence). V gave up 0 bases and J gave up 1 base, with 9 bases separating them.

The V call is TRBV5-1, the J call TRBJ2-7, with D possibly being TRBD1 (6 bases). The CDR3 runs to 16 residues. Germline-derived CDR1 and CDR2 are SGHRS and YFSETQ. V lost 4 bases, J lost 4 bases, and 21 bases lay in between. CDR3 region: CASSPGRGNRDYEQYF. DNA for the CDR3: TGCGCCAGCAGCCCGGGCAGGGGAAACCGAGATTACGAGCAGTACTTC.

This chain joins TRBV10-2 and TRBJ2-5; possibly TRBD2 for D (5 bases). The length of the CDR3 is 12 residues. Trimming took off 6 bases at V and 5 bases at J, with 10 bases between the two ends. CDR1 and CDR2 (germline): WSHSY, SAAADI. The CDR3 sequence: CASRGVSETQYF. The CDR3 DNA sequence: TGCGCCAGCAGGGGAGTATCTGAGACCCAGTACTTC.

J is TRBJ1-1 and V is TRBV19; D is perhaps TRBD1 (5 bases). The V end was cut by 6 bases, the J end by 1 base, with 15 bases between. CDR3 length: 15 amino acids. Germline CDR1 reads LNHDA; CDR2 reads SQIVND (reference sequence). The CDR3 loop is CASSFRGGSNTEAFF. CDR3 sequence (DNA): TGTGCCAGTAGCTTTCGGGGGGGGTCGAACACTGAAGCTTTCTTT.

This clone was seen only a few times. The CDR3 DNA reads as TGTGCCAGCAGATGGACAGGGGGGAACACTGAAGCTTTCTTT. Residues: CASRWTGGNTEAFF. The genes are TRBV2 and TRBJ1-1, with 10 bases that match TRBD1. Germline lookup yields CDR1 SNHLY and CDR2 FYNNEI. The CDR3 has 14 residues. The V segment lost 6 bases and the J segment 1 base; nucleotides outside the gene matches: 2.

This chain uses TRBV6-6 with TRBJ1-1; D gene unclear. With 6 bases removed from V and 4 bases from J, the gap between germline ends came to 12 bases. The germline V gene encodes CDR1 MNHNY and CDR2 SVGAGI (reference sequence). This CDR3 is built from 13 residues. This chain's CDR3 is CASRTGGFTEAFF. In DNA form, the CDR3 reads TGTGCCAGCAGGACCGGAGGGTTCACTGAAGCTTTCTTT.

V gene TRBV15 combines with J gene TRBJ1-1, with a weak D call TRBD1 (6 bases). In germline, CDR1 is LNHNV, CDR2 YYDKDF (reference sequence). This CDR3 has 16 residues. Between the trimmed V and J ends, which lost 1 base and 0 bases, there was a span of 12 bases. The CDR3 sequence is CATSRGRTALNTEAFF. The CDR3 nucleotides read TGTGCCACCAGCAGAGGCCGGACAGCTTTGAACACTGAAGCTTTCTTT.

The CDR3 protein is CAIRKGAISGTGEQYF. The CDR3 DNA reads TGTGCCATTCGAAAGGGGGCGATTAGCGGGACCGGGGAGCAGTACTTC. V and J are TRBV2 and TRBJ2-7; the D gene is possibly TRBD2 (8 bases). Germline V gene sequence: CDR1 SNHLY, CDR2 FYNNEI. V lost 10 bases, J lost 7 bases, and 29 bases lay in between. The CDR3 runs 16 residues.